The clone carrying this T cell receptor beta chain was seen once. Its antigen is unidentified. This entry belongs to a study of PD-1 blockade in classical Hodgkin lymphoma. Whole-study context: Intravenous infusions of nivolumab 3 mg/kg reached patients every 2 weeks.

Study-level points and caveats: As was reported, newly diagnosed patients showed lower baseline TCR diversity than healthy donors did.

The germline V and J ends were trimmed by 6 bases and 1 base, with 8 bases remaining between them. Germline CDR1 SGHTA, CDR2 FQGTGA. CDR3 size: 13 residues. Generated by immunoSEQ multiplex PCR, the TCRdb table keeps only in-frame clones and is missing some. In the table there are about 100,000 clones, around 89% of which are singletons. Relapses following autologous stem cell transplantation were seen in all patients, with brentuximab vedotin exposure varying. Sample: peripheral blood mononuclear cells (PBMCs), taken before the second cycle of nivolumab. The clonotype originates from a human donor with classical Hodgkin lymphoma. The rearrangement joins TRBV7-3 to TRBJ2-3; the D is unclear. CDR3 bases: TGTGCCAGCAGTTCTTTGGGCACAGATACGCAGTATTTT. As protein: CASSSLGTDTQYF.